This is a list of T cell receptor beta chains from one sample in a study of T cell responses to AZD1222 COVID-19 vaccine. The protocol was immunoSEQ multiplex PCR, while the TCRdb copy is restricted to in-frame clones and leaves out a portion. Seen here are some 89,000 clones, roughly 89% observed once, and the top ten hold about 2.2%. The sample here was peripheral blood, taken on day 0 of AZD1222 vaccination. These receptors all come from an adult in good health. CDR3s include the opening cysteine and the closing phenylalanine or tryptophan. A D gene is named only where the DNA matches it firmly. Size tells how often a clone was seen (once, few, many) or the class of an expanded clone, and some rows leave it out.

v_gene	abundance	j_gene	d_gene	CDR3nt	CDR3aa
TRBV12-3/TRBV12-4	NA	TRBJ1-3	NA	TGTGCCAGCAGTGGGGGGGGTACCACCATATATTTT	CASSGGGTTIYF
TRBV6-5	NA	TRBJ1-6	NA	TGTGCCAGCAGGACCGACTCAAGGAGCAATTCACCCCTCCACTTT	CASRTDSRSNSPLHF
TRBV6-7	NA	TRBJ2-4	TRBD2	TGTGCCAGCAGTTACTCGGGACTAGCGGAACTAAACATTCAGTACTTC	CASSYSGLAELNIQYF
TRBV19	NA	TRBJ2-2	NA	TGTGCCACTCTTCTCAGGGGGGACACCGGGGAGCTGTTTTTT	CATLLRGDTGELFF
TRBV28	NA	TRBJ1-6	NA	TGTGCCGGTGGGCAGTATAATTCACCCCTCCACTTT	CAGGQYNSPLHF
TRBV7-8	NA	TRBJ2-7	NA	TGTGCCAGCAGGGTAGGGGGGGATGCCTACGAGCAGTACTTC	CASRVGGDAYEQYF
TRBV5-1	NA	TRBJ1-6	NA	TGCGCCACCAGGAGCCCAGAATATAATTCACCCCTCCACTTT	CATRSPEYNSPLHF
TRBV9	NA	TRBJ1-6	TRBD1	TGTGCCAGCAGCCCCAGACAGGGCGGCTCACCCCTCCACTTT	CASSPRQGGSPLHF
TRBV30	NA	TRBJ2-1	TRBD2	TGTGCCTGGAGTGTACGAAGACTAGCTGGCGATGAGCAGTTCTTC	CAWSVRRLAGDEQFF
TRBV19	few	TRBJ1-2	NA	TGTGCCAGTAGTCCGCTACAGGGCTTCTATGGCTACACCTTC	CASSPLQGFYGYTF
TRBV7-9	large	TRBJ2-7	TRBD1	TGTGCCAGCATCGGGACAGCCAGTGACTACGAGCAGTACTTC	CASIGTASDYEQYF
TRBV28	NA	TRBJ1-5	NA	TGTGCCAGCAGTTACAGGGTCAGCGGCAATCAGCCCCAGCATTTT	CASSYRVSGNQPQHF
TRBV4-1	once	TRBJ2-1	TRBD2	TGCGCCAGCAGCCAAGATTTAAGCGGGAGGGCCCATGAGCAGTTCTTC	CASSQDLSGRAHEQFF
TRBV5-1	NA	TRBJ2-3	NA	TGCGCCAGCAGCTTGGGGCGGTCGGCAGATACGCAGTATTTT	CASSLGRSADTQYF
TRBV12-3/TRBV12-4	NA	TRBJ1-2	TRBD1	TGTGCCAGCAGTTTCCAGGGGGCGGGAGGCTACACCTTC	CASSFQGAGGYTF
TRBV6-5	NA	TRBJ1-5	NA	TGTGCCAGCAACCTCGTCGCGGAGAGGCCCCAGCATTTT	CASNLVAERPQHF
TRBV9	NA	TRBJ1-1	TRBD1	TGTGCCAGCAGCGTAGGACAGGGGAACACTGAAGCTTTCTTT	CASSVGQGNTEAFF
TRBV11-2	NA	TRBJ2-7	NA	TGTGCCAGCAGCTTAGACAGGATCCGCAGGGACGAGCAGTACTTC	CASSLDRIRRDEQYF
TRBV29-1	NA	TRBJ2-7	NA	TGCAGCGTTGAAGGATCACACACCGCCAAGCAGTACTTC	CSVEGSHTAKQYF
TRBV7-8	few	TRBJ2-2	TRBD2	TGTGCCAGCAGCCGGGGGGTAACCGGGGAGCTGTTTTTT	CASSRGVTGELFF
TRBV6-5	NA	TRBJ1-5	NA	TGTGCCAGCAGCATACAGGGAGGGAGCAATCAGCCCCAGCATTTT	CASSIQGGSNQPQHF
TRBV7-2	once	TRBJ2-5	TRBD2	TGTGCCAGCAGCTTAGGCGGGGGGGTCCAAGAGACCCAGTACTTC	CASSLGGGVQETQYF
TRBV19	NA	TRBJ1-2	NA	TGTGCCAGTACCAAGAGGGAGGGTAACTATGGCTACACCTTC	CASTKREGNYGYTF
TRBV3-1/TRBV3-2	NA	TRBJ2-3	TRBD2	TGTGCCAGCAGCCAACTTCTTCCGGGGACTACCAGAAGCACAGATACGCAGTATTTT	CASSQLLPGTTRSTDTQYF
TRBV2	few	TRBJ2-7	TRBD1	TGTGCCAGCAGTGAAGGCGGGACAGGGGGCGACGAGCAGTACTTC	CASSEGGTGGDEQYF
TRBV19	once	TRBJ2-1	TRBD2	TGTGCCAGTAGTATGGGACTAGTCGCCAATGAGCAGTTCTTC	CASSMGLVANEQFF
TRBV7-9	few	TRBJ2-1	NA	TGTGCCAGCAGCCTCCAAGAGGGTGAGCAGTTCTTC	CASSLQEGEQFF
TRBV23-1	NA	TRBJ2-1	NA	TGCGCCAGCAGTCACCTAACACCTCCGGGCTCCAATGAGCAGTTCTTC	CASSHLTPPGSNEQFF
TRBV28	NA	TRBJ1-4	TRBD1	TGTGCCAGCAGTTTTAGGGACAGGACCGAAAAACTGTTTTTT	CASSFRDRTEKLFF
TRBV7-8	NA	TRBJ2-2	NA	TGTGCCAGCAGCCGAGGGGGAGGGACCGGGGAGCTGTTTTTT	CASSRGGGTGELFF
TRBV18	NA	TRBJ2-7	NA	TGTGCCAGCTCACCACAACAATCCAACAACGAGCAGTACTTC	CASSPQQSNNEQYF